These T cell receptor beta chains were read from a single sample in a study of CDR3 diversity in severe acne. TCRdb used MiXCR to reprocess the PCR reads, holding one entry per CDR3 protein. The table has about 90,000 distinct CDR3 sequences, under 55% seen once. Sequencing used blood. These TCRs come from a male donor with severe acne vulgaris. The CDR3 runs from the conserved cysteine through the conserved F or W. A D gene is named only where the DNA matches it firmly. A clone size is listed for some rows: how often the clone was seen (once, few, many), or a class if it is expanded.

>TRBD2|TRBV29-1|-|TRBJ2-7
TGCAGCGTTGAGGTTAGCGGGAGAGACCCACGCTACGAGCAGTACTTC
CSVEVSGRDPRYEQYF
>-|TRBV7-9|-|TRBJ2-5
TGTGCCAGCAGCGACCGAAAAAAGGGCGAAGAGACCCAGTACTTC
CASSDRKKGEETQYF
>TRBD1|TRBV5-1|few|TRBJ2-2
TGCGCCAGCAGATACAGGGGTAGCACCGGGGAGCTGTTTTTT
CASRYRGSTGELFF
>-|TRBV25-1|-|TRBJ2-2
TGTGCCAGCAGGGACACCAGGGTCACCGGGGAGCTGTTTTTT
CASRDTRVTGELFF
>-|TRBV5-1|-|TRBJ1-4
TGCGCCAGCAGTGGGGGTAAAGGCGATGAAAAACTGTTTTTT
CASSGGKGDEKLFF
>-|TRBV4-1|few|TRBJ2-3
TGCGCCAGCAGCCAAGAGTTCCCAGATACGCAGTATTTT
CASSQEFPDTQYF
>-|TRBV20-1|-|TRBJ2-7
TGCAGTGCTAGGGGACTCCCTGGCTACGAGCAGTACTTC
CSARGLPGYEQYF
>-|TRBV7-7|-|TRBJ2-6
TGTGCTAGCGTCCCAGGCGCTGGGGCCAACGTCCTGACTTTC
CASVPGAGANVLTF
>-|TRBV20-1|few|TRBJ2-7
TGCAGTGCTGACGGGGGCGGGCAGTACTTC
CSADGGGQYF
>-|TRBV29-1|-|TRBJ1-4
TGCAGCGTTGTGGCCGAAAAACTGTTTTTT
CSVVAEKLFF
>TRBD1|TRBV7-9|many|TRBJ2-3
TGTGCCAGCAGCTTAGGGGGACAGGGCACAGATACGCAGTATTTT
CASSLGGQGTDTQYF
>TRBD2|TRBV7-8|-|TRBJ2-1
TGTGCCAGCAGCTTATCCCTAGCGGGAGTGGGTAATGAGCAGCTCTTC
CASSLSLAGVGNEQLF
>-|TRBV29-1|many|TRBJ2-2
TGCAGCGTTGATGGGCAGGGAGGCGGGGAGCTGTTTTTT
CSVDGQGGGELFF
>-|TRBV5-1|-|TRBJ2-5
TGCGCCAGCAGCTTGGGCAGGGAGACCCAGTGCTTC
CASSLGRETQCF
>-|TRBV12-3/TRBV12-4|-|TRBJ2-1
TGTGCCAGCAGTTCTCAAGCGGACGCCTACAATGAGCAGTTCTTC
CASSSQADAYNEQFF
>-|TRBV6-6|few|TRBJ2-3
TGTGCCAGCAGTTACTCGGGCGGAGATACGCAGTATTTT
CASSYSGGDTQYF
>-|TRBV7-2|-|TRBJ2-1
TGTGCCAGCAGCGTTGTCGGTCGGTACAATGAGCAGTTCTTC
CASSVVGRYNEQFF
>TRBD1|TRBV7-3|many|TRBJ2-1
TGTGCCAGCAGCGTAATGGGACAGGGCTACAATGAGCAGTTCTTC
CASSVMGQGYNEQFF
>-|TRBV6-2/TRBV6-3|many|TRBJ1-5
TGTGCCAGCAGTTACCCCGGTGTTCAGCCCCAGCATTTT
CASSYPGVQPQHF
>-|TRBV29-1|many|TRBJ2-7
TGCAGCGGGAGAGGGCAGGGAGGCGGCGAGCAGTACTTC
CSGRGQGGGEQYF
>-|TRBV24-1|many|TRBJ2-6
TGTGCCACCAGTGCTGGAGGGGTGGCTGGGGCCAACGTCCTGACTTTC
CATSAGGVAGANVLTF
>TRBD2|TRBV2|many|TRBJ2-1
TGTGCCAGCAGGGGACTAGCGGGAGAGGGCGCGAAGTTCTTC
CASRGLAGEGAKFF
>TRBD1|TRBV12-3/TRBV12-4|many|TRBJ1-3
TGTGCCAGCAGGATACGGACAGGGGGTGGAAACACCATATATTTT
CASRIRTGGGNTIYF
>-|TRBV24-1|once|TRBJ2-3
TGTGCCACCAGTCTTGGGCTTTCGGGGGCAGATACGCAGTATTTT
CATSLGLSGADTQYF
>TRBD2|TRBV28|many|TRBJ2-1
TGTGCCAGCAGTCACCCGACTTGGCGGGGGGACAATGAGCAGTTCTTC
CASSHPTWRGDNEQFF
>-|TRBV25-1|medium-sized|TRBJ2-7
TGTGCCAGCAGTGAATCCTACGACTCCTACGAGCAGTACTTC
CASSESYDSYEQYF
>TRBD1|TRBV7-2|many|TRBJ1-1
TGTGCCAGCAGCCGGGACAGCGACACTGAAGCTTTCTTT
CASSRDSDTEAFF
>-|TRBV10-2|many|TRBJ1-1
TGCGCCAGCAGTGTAGGCTCAATGATGAACACTGAAGCTTTCTTT
CASSVGSMMNTEAFF
>-|TRBV27|many|TRBJ1-1
TGTGCCAGCAGTTTAGGGGTGCTCATGAACACTGAAGCTTTCTTT
CASSLGVLMNTEAFF
>TRBD2|TRBV2|many|TRBJ2-7
TGTGCCAGCAGCCCGGAAGCGGGACGTACCTCCTACGAGCAGTACTTC
CASSPEAGRTSYEQYF
>-|TRBV25-1|-|TRBJ2-6
TGTGCCAGCAGTGAAACCGGCTACGGGGCCAACGTCCTGACTTTC
CASSETGYGANVLTF
>TRBD2|TRBV7-2|-|TRBJ2-2
TGTGCCAGCAGCTTTAGCGGGAAGAGGGCCGGGGAGCTGTTTTTT
CASSFSGKRAGELFF
>-|TRBV10-1|many|TRBJ2-1
TGCGCCAGCAGCCGAGGGCTCCCCCGTGAGCAGTTCTTC
CASSRGLPREQFF
>-|TRBV29-1|-|TRBJ2-2
TGCAGCGCTGAGAAGGCGGCGCCTCCGCAAAGCACCGGGGAGCTGTTTTTT
CSAEKAAPPQSTGELFF
>-|TRBV9|many|TRBJ2-2
TGTGCCAGCAGCGTAGCAGGGGGGGAGCTGTTTTTT
CASSVAGGELFF
>-|TRBV20-1|once|TRBJ2-7
TGCAGTGCTAGAGGGACAGCAGACTCCTACGAGCAGTACTTC
CSARGTADSYEQYF
>-|TRBV11-2|-|TRBJ1-5
TGTGCCAGCAGCTTAGATTCCCCACAGCCCCAGCATTTT
CASSLDSPQPQHF
>-|TRBV5-1|many|TRBJ2-1
TGCGCCAGCAGCTTCGAGAGGACCTCGGATGAGCAGTTCTTC
CASSFERTSDEQFF
>-|TRBV20-1|many|TRBJ2-1
TGCAGTGCTAGAGATATACGGGTTTCCTACAATGAGCAGTTCTTC
CSARDIRVSYNEQFF
>-|TRBV5-6|many|TRBJ2-3
TGTGCCAGCAGCTTGGAGGGTAAAGCCACAGATACGCAGTATTTT
CASSLEGKATDTQYF
>-|TRBV20-1|-|TRBJ1-1
TGCAGTGTTGGAGATCGCTTGAACACTGAAGCTTTCTTT
CSVGDRLNTEAFF
>-|TRBV2|-|TRBJ2-2
TGTGCCAGCAGAGACGGGGGGCCCACCGGGGAGCTGTCTTTT
CASRDGGPTGELSF
>TRBD1|TRBV19|-|TRBJ2-7
TGTGCCAGAACAGGGGGCAAGCGCGAGCAGTACTTC
CARTGGKREQYF
>-|TRBV7-8|many|TRBJ2-3
TGTGCCAGCAGCTTAGCTACAAGGAGTACGCAGTATTTT
CASSLATRSTQYF
>TRBD2|TRBV7-2|few|TRBJ2-3
TGTGCCAGCAGCCCGCCGACTAGCGGGAGGCTGAGCACAGATACGCAGTATTTT
CASSPPTSGRLSTDTQYF
>TRBD1|TRBV13|-|TRBJ1-2
TGTGCCAGCAGCTTAGTGGGGACAGGAGAATTTAACTATGGCTACACCTTC
CASSLVGTGEFNYGYTF
>-|TRBV11-2|few|TRBJ2-1
TGTGCCAGCAGCTTAGTAGCCGGGAGCTCCTACAATGAGCAGTTCTTC
CASSLVAGSSYNEQFF
>-|TRBV25-1|-|TRBJ1-1
TGTGCCAGCAGTGGAGGAGGCAACACTGAAGCTTTCTTT
CASSGGGNTEAFF
>-|TRBV27|-|TRBJ2-2
TGTGCCAGCAGTTTGCTACTAGACACCGGGGAGCTGTTTTTT
CASSLLLDTGELFF
>-|TRBV6-6|few|TRBJ2-3
TGTGCCAGCAGCCACTCCCTCGGAGGGGACACAGATACGCAGTATTTT
CASSHSLGGDTDTQYF
>TRBD2|TRBV5-1|many|TRBJ2-3
TGCGCCAGCAGCTCGACTAGCGGGAGGCTCTCAGATACGCAGTATTTT
CASSSTSGRLSDTQYF
>-|TRBV2|-|TRBJ2-7
TGTGCCAGCAGACGCCAAGAGCAGTACTTC
CASRRQEQYF
>TRBD2|TRBV5-5|-|TRBJ2-2
TGTGCCAGCAGCCACCGACAGCGGGGCCGCCCGAACACCGGGGAGCTGTTTTTT
CASSHRQRGRPNTGELFF
>-|TRBV10-2|-|TRBJ1-5
TGCGCCAGCAGCGGGGGTTATGGCAATCAGCCCCAGCATTTT
CASSGGYGNQPQHF
>-|TRBV12-3/TRBV12-4|-|TRBJ1-2
TGTGCCAGCAGGAAGGACATCCTAATAGACTATGGCTACACCTTC
CASRKDILIDYGYTF
>-|TRBV12-3/TRBV12-4|-|TRBJ1-5
TGTGCCAGCAGTTTTTCGGGAAGCAATCAGCCCCAGCATTTT
CASSFSGSNQPQHF
>-|TRBV20-1|-|TRBJ2-2
TGCAGCCATTCGCGCGGGGAGCTGTTTTTT
CSHSRGELFF